Listed below are T cell receptor beta chains from one sample, sequenced in a study of T cell responses to AZD1222 COVID-19 vaccine. Sequenced by immunoSEQ multiplex PCR; TCRdb stores in-frame clones only, minus some. The data hold approximately 200,000 clones, with approximately 90% observed a single time. The sample consisted of peripheral blood, taken 28 days after the second AZD1222 dose. Every receptor here comes from an adult who received the AZD1222 COVID-19 vaccine. Each CDR3 is given with its conserved first and last residue. D genes are given only for firm matches. Clone size is not always given. Where it is, it says once, few, many or a class for expanded clones.

J gene: TRBJ2-7; V gene: TRBV7-2; clone size: NA; D gene: TRBD2; CDR3 DNA: TGTGCCAGCAGCTTAGATAGCGGGATTGAGCAGTACTTC; CDR3 protein: CASSLDSGIEQYF
J gene: TRBJ2-2; V gene: TRBV6-2/TRBV6-3; clone size: NA; D gene: NA; CDR3 DNA: TGTGCCAGCAGTTACTCCCGGGGTTGGACCGGGGAGCTGTTTTTT; CDR3 protein: CASSYSRGWTGELFF
J gene: TRBJ2-1; V gene: TRBV6-6; clone size: NA; D gene: NA; CDR3 DNA: TGTGCCAGCAGTTTTCCGGACCCAGAGCAGTTCTTC; CDR3 protein: CASSFPDPEQFF
J gene: TRBJ1-5; V gene: TRBV28; clone size: few; D gene: TRBD1; CDR3 DNA: TGTGCCAGCAGTCTTCCGGGACAGGGGGTCTTTAGCAATCAGCCCCAGCATTTT; CDR3 protein: CASSLPGQGVFSNQPQHF
J gene: TRBJ2-5; V gene: TRBV7-7; clone size: NA; D gene: NA; CDR3 DNA: TGTGCTAGCAGCTTAGGTCGGGGCTGGGAGACCCAGTACTTC; CDR3 protein: CASSLGRGWETQYF
J gene: TRBJ2-1; V gene: TRBV7-9; clone size: NA; D gene: NA; CDR3 DNA: TGTGCCAGCAGCCGGGGACCGTCTGAGCAGTTCTTC; CDR3 protein: CASSRGPSEQFF
J gene: TRBJ2-7; V gene: TRBV5-5; clone size: NA; D gene: NA; CDR3 DNA: TGTGCCAGCAGCCCAGGGGGGAGCTCCTACGAGCAGTACTTC; CDR3 protein: CASSPGGSSYEQYF
J gene: TRBJ1-2; V gene: TRBV28; clone size: NA; D gene: NA; CDR3 DNA: TGTGCCAGCAGCGATGACAACACGTATGGCTACACCTTC; CDR3 protein: CASSDDNTYGYTF
J gene: TRBJ2-7; V gene: TRBV6-1; clone size: NA; D gene: TRBD1; CDR3 DNA: TGTGCCAGCAGTTCCGACAGGGGCTTTACCTACGAGCAGTACTTC; CDR3 protein: CASSSDRGFTYEQYF
J gene: TRBJ1-2; V gene: TRBV7-9; clone size: NA; D gene: NA; CDR3 DNA: TGTGCCAGCAGCTTCAATCTGCATAACTATGGCTACACCTTC; CDR3 protein: CASSFNLHNYGYTF
J gene: TRBJ2-3; V gene: TRBV4-1; clone size: NA; D gene: NA; CDR3 DNA: TGCGCCAGCAGCCAAGTCATGGGCGAAAGGCAGTATTTT; CDR3 protein: CASSQVMGERQYF
J gene: TRBJ1-4; V gene: TRBV11-2; clone size: NA; D gene: TRBD1; CDR3 DNA: TGTGCCAGCAGCCGAGGACAGGTTGAAAAACTGTTTTTT; CDR3 protein: CASSRGQVEKLFF
J gene: TRBJ1-1; V gene: TRBV15; clone size: NA; D gene: NA; CDR3 DNA: TGTGCCACCAGCAGAGATGGAGGGCTTCCTGAAGCTTTCTTT; CDR3 protein: CATSRDGGLPEAFF
J gene: TRBJ2-3; V gene: TRBV4-3; clone size: NA; D gene: TRBD2; CDR3 DNA: TGCGCCAGCAGCCCGACTAGCGGGAGTCTAGGAGCGCAGTATTTT; CDR3 protein: CASSPTSGSLGAQYF
J gene: TRBJ1-4; V gene: TRBV2; clone size: NA; D gene: NA; CDR3 DNA: TGTGCCAGCAGTTCACAGCTGTATGCAACTAATGAAAAACTGTTTTTT; CDR3 protein: CASSSQLYATNEKLFF
J gene: TRBJ2-2; V gene: TRBV5-1; clone size: NA; D gene: TRBD2; CDR3 DNA: TGCGCCAGCGCGGGACTAGCGGGAGTAGACGGGGAGCTGTTTTTT; CDR3 protein: CASAGLAGVDGELFF
J gene: TRBJ1-6; V gene: TRBV5-1; clone size: NA; D gene: TRBD1; CDR3 DNA: TGCGCCAGCAGCTGGACAGGGGTTGAGACACCCCTCCACTTT; CDR3 protein: CASSWTGVETPLHF
J gene: TRBJ2-7; V gene: TRBV6-5; clone size: NA; D gene: NA; CDR3 DNA: TGTGCCAGCAGCCCGGGGGCGGAGCAGTACTTC; CDR3 protein: CASSPGAEQYF
J gene: TRBJ2-1; V gene: TRBV4-2; clone size: NA; D gene: TRBD2; CDR3 DNA: TGTGCCAGCAGCCAACCTAGCGGCTACAATGAGCAGTTCTTC; CDR3 protein: CASSQPSGYNEQFF
J gene: TRBJ2-3; V gene: TRBV7-2; clone size: NA; D gene: TRBD2; CDR3 DNA: TGTGCCAGCAGCTTTGACACTAGGGAGGGACAGTATTTT; CDR3 protein: CASSFDTREGQYF
J gene: TRBJ2-3; V gene: TRBV7-2; clone size: NA; D gene: TRBD2; CDR3 DNA: TGTGCCAGCAGCTTAGGCACCAGCGGGAGAGTCACGCAGTATTTT; CDR3 protein: CASSLGTSGRVTQYF
J gene: TRBJ1-2; V gene: TRBV6-5; clone size: NA; D gene: NA; CDR3 DNA: TGTGCCAGTCACACAGGAGGGGCCGGGGGCTACACCTTC; CDR3 protein: CASHTGGAGGYTF
J gene: TRBJ1-5; V gene: TRBV28; clone size: NA; D gene: TRBD1; CDR3 DNA: TGTGCCAGCAGTTCCCCCTCTGGACAGGTCAATCAGCCCCAGCATTTT; CDR3 protein: CASSSPSGQVNQPQHF
J gene: TRBJ2-3; V gene: TRBV24-1; clone size: NA; D gene: TRBD2; CDR3 DNA: TGTGCCACCAGTGAGGCAAGCCTAGCGGGAGAGGTAGATACGCAGTATTTT; CDR3 protein: CATSEASLAGEVDTQYF
J gene: TRBJ2-7; V gene: TRBV10-2; clone size: NA; D gene: NA; CDR3 DNA: TGCGCCAGCAGTGCCAGGAGAGGTACAGCCTACGAGCAGTACTTC; CDR3 protein: CASSARRGTAYEQYF
J gene: TRBJ1-6; V gene: TRBV5-4; clone size: NA; D gene: NA; CDR3 DNA: TGTGCCAGCAGCTTGTCGCTTCTCGGACGGAGAAATTCACCCCTCCACTTT; CDR3 protein: CASSLSLLGRRNSPLHF
J gene: TRBJ2-7; V gene: TRBV7-9; clone size: NA; D gene: NA; CDR3 DNA: TGTGCCAGCAGCCCTGTGAGGCGGACCTACGAGCAGTACTTC; CDR3 protein: CASSPVRRTYEQYF
J gene: TRBJ2-7; V gene: TRBV24-1; clone size: NA; D gene: NA; CDR3 DNA: TGTGCCACCAGTGACCGCGGTTGGGGGGGCAGTTTGGAGCAGTACTTC; CDR3 protein: CATSDRGWGGSLEQYF
J gene: TRBJ2-2; V gene: TRBV11-2; clone size: NA; D gene: TRBD2; CDR3 DNA: TGTGCCAGCAGCCTCATGACTAGCGGCAGTTACGGGGAGCTGTTTTTT; CDR3 protein: CASSLMTSGSYGELFF
J gene: TRBJ2-5; V gene: TRBV9; clone size: few; D gene: TRBD1; CDR3 DNA: TGTGCCAGCAGCGTAGGGACAGGGAGAGAGACCCAGTACTTC; CDR3 protein: CASSVGTGRETQYF
J gene: TRBJ2-1; V gene: TRBV4-1; clone size: NA; D gene: NA; CDR3 DNA: TGCGCCAGCAGCCAAGAGCCCCCAGGGGTGCTATACAATGAGCAGTTCTTC; CDR3 protein: CASSQEPPGVLYNEQFF
J gene: TRBJ2-7; V gene: TRBV30; clone size: once; D gene: NA; CDR3 DNA: TGTGCCTGGAGTCGGGGCGGGTTGTCCTACGAGCAGTACTTC; CDR3 protein: CAWSRGGLSYEQYF
J gene: TRBJ1-5; V gene: TRBV30; clone size: NA; D gene: NA; CDR3 DNA: TGTGCCTGGGCGAAGGGGAGTGATCAGCCCCAGCATTTT; CDR3 protein: CAWAKGSDQPQHF
J gene: TRBJ1-1; V gene: TRBV6-2/TRBV6-3; clone size: few; D gene: NA; CDR3 DNA: TGTGCCAGCAGTTACTCGAGTAGCAGGGGCAGTCCAAACACTGAAGCTTTCTTT; CDR3 protein: CASSYSSSRGSPNTEAFF
J gene: TRBJ2-1; V gene: TRBV11-3; clone size: NA; D gene: TRBD2; CDR3 DNA: TGTGCCAGCAGCTCTGGGGGAGGGGCAAATGAGCAGTTCTTC; CDR3 protein: CASSSGGGANEQFF
J gene: TRBJ1-5; V gene: TRBV5-6; clone size: once; D gene: NA; CDR3 DNA: TGTGCCAGCAGCCAGGGACCATTTAATCAGCCCCAGCATTTT; CDR3 protein: CASSQGPFNQPQHF
J gene: TRBJ2-6; V gene: TRBV24-1; clone size: NA; D gene: TRBD1; CDR3 DNA: TGTGCCACCGGGACAGGGAGAGTTGGGTCTGGGGCCAACGTCCTGACTTTC; CDR3 protein: CATGTGRVGSGANVLTF
J gene: TRBJ1-2; V gene: TRBV15; clone size: NA; D gene: TRBD1; CDR3 DNA: TGTGCCACCAGCAGACGAACAGGGGGAGGATATGGCTACACCTTC; CDR3 protein: CATSRRTGGGYGYTF
J gene: TRBJ2-7; V gene: TRBV5-1; clone size: NA; D gene: NA; CDR3 DNA: TGCGCCAGCAGCTTGGTAAAGCCAGGCCGCTACGAGCAGTACTTC; CDR3 protein: CASSLVKPGRYEQYF
J gene: TRBJ1-1; V gene: TRBV30; clone size: NA; D gene: NA; CDR3 DNA: TGTGCCTGGAGTCGTGTGGACACTGAAGCTTTCTTT; CDR3 protein: CAWSRVDTEAFF
J gene: TRBJ1-2; V gene: TRBV5-1; clone size: NA; D gene: NA; CDR3 DNA: TGCGCCAGCAGCTTGGAGGGTAGGGATGGCTACACCTTC; CDR3 protein: CASSLEGRDGYTF
J gene: TRBJ2-3; V gene: TRBV11-2; clone size: NA; D gene: TRBD2; CDR3 DNA: TGTGCCAGCTCGGGACTAGCGGGAGTGACGCAGTATTTT; CDR3 protein: CASSGLAGVTQYF
J gene: TRBJ2-3; V gene: TRBV7-8; clone size: NA; D gene: NA; CDR3 DNA: TGTGCCAGCATCCGGAGGGACACAGATACGCAGTATTTT; CDR3 protein: CASIRRDTDTQYF
J gene: TRBJ1-2; V gene: TRBV6-5; clone size: NA; D gene: NA; CDR3 DNA: TGTGCCAGCAGCACAAAAACTAACTATGGCTACACCTTC; CDR3 protein: CASSTKTNYGYTF
J gene: TRBJ2-3; V gene: TRBV25-1; clone size: few; D gene: TRBD1; CDR3 DNA: TGTGCCAGCAGTCCCACAGGGGAAGCAGATACGCAGTATTTT; CDR3 protein: CASSPTGEADTQYF
J gene: TRBJ1-5; V gene: TRBV3-1/TRBV3-2; clone size: NA; D gene: TRBD1; CDR3 DNA: TGTGCCAGCAGCCTTGGACAGGGGGCTGGACAGCCCCAGCATTTT; CDR3 protein: CASSLGQGAGQPQHF
J gene: TRBJ1-3; V gene: TRBV28; clone size: NA; D gene: TRBD1; CDR3 DNA: TGTGCCAGCAATCTGGGACAGTCCTCTGGAAACACCATATATTTT; CDR3 protein: CASNLGQSSGNTIYF
J gene: TRBJ2-7; V gene: TRBV7-6; clone size: few; D gene: TRBD1; CDR3 DNA: TGTGCCAGCAGCTTAGGGGACAGGGGACCGCGCGAGCAGTACTTC; CDR3 protein: CASSLGDRGPREQYF